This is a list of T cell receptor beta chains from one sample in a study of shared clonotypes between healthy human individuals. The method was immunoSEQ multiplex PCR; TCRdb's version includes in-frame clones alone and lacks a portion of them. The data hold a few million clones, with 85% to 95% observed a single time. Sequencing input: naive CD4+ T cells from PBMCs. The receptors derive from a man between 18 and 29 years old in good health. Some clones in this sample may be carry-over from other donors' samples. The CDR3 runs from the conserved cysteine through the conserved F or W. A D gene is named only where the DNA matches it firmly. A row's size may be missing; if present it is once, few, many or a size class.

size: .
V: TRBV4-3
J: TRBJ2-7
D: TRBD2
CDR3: CASSRAHWTSGSGWTSYEQYF
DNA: TGCGCCAGCAGCCGAGCGCATTGGACTAGCGGGAGTGGCTGGACCTCCTACGAGCAGTACTTC

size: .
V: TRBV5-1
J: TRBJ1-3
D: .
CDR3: CASSFGSTSGNTIYF
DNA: TGCGCCAGCAGCTTCGGCTCAACCTCTGGAAACACCATATATTTT

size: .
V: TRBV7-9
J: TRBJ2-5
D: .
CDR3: CASSFVGAETQYF
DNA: TGTGCCAGCAGCTTTGTGGGGGCTGAGACCCAGTACTTC

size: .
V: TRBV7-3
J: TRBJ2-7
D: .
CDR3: CASSLWGGSSYEQYF
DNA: TGTGCCAGCAGCTTATGGGGAGGCTCTTCCTACGAGCAGTACTTC

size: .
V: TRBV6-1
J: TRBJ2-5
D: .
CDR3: CASRRYPGAQETQYF
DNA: TGTGCCAGCAGGAGGTACCCAGGGGCACAAGAGACCCAGTACTTC

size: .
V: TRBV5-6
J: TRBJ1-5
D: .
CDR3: CASSMGRSNQPQHF
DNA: TGTGCCAGCAGCATGGGCAGAAGCAATCAGCCCCAGCATTTT

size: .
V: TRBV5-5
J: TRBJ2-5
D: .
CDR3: CASSLAVRGGQETQYF
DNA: TGTGCCAGCAGCTTGGCCGTCAGGGGCGGGCAAGAGACCCAGTACTTC

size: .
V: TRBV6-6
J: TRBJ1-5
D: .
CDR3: CASSQAGPRSNQPQHF
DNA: TGTGCCAGCAGCCAGGCCGGTCCCCGTAGCAATCAGCCCCAGCATTTT

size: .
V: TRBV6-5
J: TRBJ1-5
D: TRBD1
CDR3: CASSSTGSNQPQHF
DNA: TGTGCCAGCAGTTCGACAGGGAGCAATCAGCCCCAGCATTTT

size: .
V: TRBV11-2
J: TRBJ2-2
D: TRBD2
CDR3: CASSLWPSGRGRTGELFF
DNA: TGTGCCAGCAGCCTATGGCCTAGCGGGAGGGGTCGAACCGGGGAGCTGTTTTTT

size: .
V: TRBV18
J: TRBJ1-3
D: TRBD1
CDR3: CASSPDRGTRPTSGNTIYF
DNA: TGTGCCAGCTCACCCGACAGGGGGACCCGTCCGACCTCTGGAAACACCATATATTTT

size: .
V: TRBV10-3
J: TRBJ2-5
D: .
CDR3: CAISKNRGETQYF
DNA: TGTGCCATCAGTAAGAACCGAGGGGAGACCCAGTACTTC

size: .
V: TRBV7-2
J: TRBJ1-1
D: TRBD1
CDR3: CASSLRDSDEAFF
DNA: TGTGCCAGCAGCTTAAGGGACAGCGACGAAGCTTTCTTT

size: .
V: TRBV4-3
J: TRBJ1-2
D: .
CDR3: CASSHSHGVGLGYTF
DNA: TGCGCCAGCAGCCACTCCCATGGGGTAGGCCTAGGCTACACCTTC

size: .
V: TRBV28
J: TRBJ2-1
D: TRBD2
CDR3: CASGGSGNEQFF
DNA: TGTGCCAGCGGCGGGAGTGGGAATGAGCAGTTCTTC

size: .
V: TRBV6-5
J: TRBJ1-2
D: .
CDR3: CASSLRGTFYGYTF
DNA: TGTGCCAGCAGTTTAAGGGGGACGTTCTATGGCTACACCTTC

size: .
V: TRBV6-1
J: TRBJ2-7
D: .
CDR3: CASTPLVGSNYEQYF
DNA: TGTGCCAGCACCCCTTTAGTGGGCTCGAATTACGAGCAGTACTTC

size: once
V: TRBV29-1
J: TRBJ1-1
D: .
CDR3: CSVVVVAEAFF
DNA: TGCAGCGTTGTGGTCGTGGCAGAAGCTTTCTTT

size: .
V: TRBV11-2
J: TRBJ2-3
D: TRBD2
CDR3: CASSLQASGSTDTQYF
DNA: TGTGCCAGCAGCTTACAGGCTAGCGGAAGCACAGATACGCAGTATTTT

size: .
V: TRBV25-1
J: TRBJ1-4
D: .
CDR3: CASSVKRGTNEKLFF
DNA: TGTGCCAGCAGTGTGAAAAGGGGGACTAATGAAAAACTGTTTTTT

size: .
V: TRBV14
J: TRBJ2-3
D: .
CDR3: CASRSRLASTDTQYF
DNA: TGTGCCAGCAGGAGTCGTTTGGCTAGCACAGATACGCAGTATTTT

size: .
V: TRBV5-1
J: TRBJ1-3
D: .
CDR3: CASSSPSGNTIYF
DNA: TGCGCCAGCAGCTCCCCCTCTGGAAACACCATATATTTT

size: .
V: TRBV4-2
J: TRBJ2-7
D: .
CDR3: CASSQGPGAGQSSYEQYF
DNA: TGTGCCAGCAGCCAAGGCCCGGGAGCGGGTCAGAGCTCCTACGAGCAGTACTTC

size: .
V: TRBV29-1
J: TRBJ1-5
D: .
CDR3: CSVGAAGNQPQHF
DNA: TGCAGCGTTGGCGCAGCGGGCAATCAGCCCCAGCATTTT

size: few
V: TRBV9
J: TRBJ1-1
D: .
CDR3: CASSPPTSEAFF
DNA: TGTGCCAGCAGCCCCCCAACCTCTGAAGCTTTCTTT

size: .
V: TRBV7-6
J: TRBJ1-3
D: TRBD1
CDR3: CASSLFAGGPSGNTIYF
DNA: TGTGCCAGCAGCTTATTCGCAGGGGGCCCCTCTGGAAACACCATATATTTT

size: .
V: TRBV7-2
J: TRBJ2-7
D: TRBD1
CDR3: CASSLRTGPAYEQYF
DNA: TGTGCCAGCAGCTTAAGGACAGGGCCCGCCTACGAGCAGTACTTC

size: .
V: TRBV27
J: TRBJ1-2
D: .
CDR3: CASSRRNREIHYGYTF
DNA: TGTGCCAGCAGTCGGCGAAACAGGGAGATTCACTATGGCTACACCTTC